These 29 T cell receptor beta chains share one sample of origin, sequenced in a study of tumor-infiltrating lymphocytes in primary liver carcinoma. Germline DNA was also extracted, with blood RNA taken from unsorted whole blood. The authors made TCR beta cDNA from about 500 ng total RNA with a constant-region primer. Amplification in three nested multiplex PCR rounds with slightly modified ARM-PCR gave rise to TCR beta libraries. A C-beta reverse primer and TRBV1-TRBV30 forward primers served in each of the first two PCR rounds, at ten to eleven cycles apiece. Using its own MiXCR run on the multiplex PCR reads, TCRdb lists one record per CDR3 protein. This sample carries almost 200,000 distinct CDR3 sequences, almost 65% of them seen once, and the ten largest clones take about 7.1%. Material for sequencing was peripheral blood. Receptor source: a woman between 55 and 75 years old with primary liver carcinoma and hepatitis B virus infection.

The genes are TRBV11-3 and TRBJ1-2; D uncertain. Germline V CDR1 and CDR2: SGHNT, YENEEA. The ends were cut back, 3 bases at V and 1 base at J, with 9 bases in the middle. This CDR3 is 14 amino acids long. In DNA form, the CDR3 reads TGTGCCAGCAGCTTGGTGGGAGTTAACTATGGCTACACCTTC. Translating gives CASSLVGVNYGYTF. Combining the CDR3 with reference TRBV11-3 and TRBJ1-2 gives the whole variable domain EAGVVQSPRYKIIEKKQPVAFWCNPISGHNTLYWYLQNLGQGPELLIRYENEEAVDDSQLPKDRFSAERLKGVDSTLKIQPAELGDSAVYLCASSLVGVNYGYTFGSGTRLTVV.

This clonotype occurred many times. This chain connects TRBV7-9 to TRBJ1-1, with TRBD1 identical over 7 bases. This CDR3 comprises 15 residues. Trimming at V came to 4 bases and at J to 5 bases, leaving 10 bases not matched to a gene. Germline CDR1 SEHNR, CDR2 FQNEAQ (reference sequence). CDR3 sequence (DNA): TGTGCCAGCAGCTCGACTACAGGGGTGGGAACTGAAGCTTTCTTT. The encoded protein is CASSSTTGVGTEAFF.

Regarding this clonotype: At one of its ends the junction is not consistent with the germline gene, which may arise from a read error. V is TRBV2 and J is TRBJ1-1; D uncertain. CDR1 is SNHLY and CDR2 is FYNNEI in the germline V gene. The CDR3 sequence is 13 residues long. CDR3 protein: CASYIGANTEALF. The CDR3 nucleotides are TGTGCCAGCTACATCGGAGCGAACACTGAAGCTCTCTTT.

This clonotype has only a few counts. One base away lies a much larger clone, so this may be a sequencing read error. V usage is TRBV4-2 and J usage is TRBJ2-5; D is perhaps TRBD2 (5 bases). CDR3 length equals 13 residues. In germline, CDR1 is LGHNA, CDR2 YNFKEQ. CDR3 loop: CASNQDSGETQYF. Here the CDR3 DNA reads TGTGCCAGCAACCAAGATTCGGGGGAGACCCAGTACTTC.

The chain recombines TRBV4-2 with TRBJ2-3; a weak D match, TRBD2 (6 bases). There are 16 residues in the CDR3. Germline CDR1 LGHNA, CDR2 YNFKEQ. The germline V and J ends were trimmed by 0 bases and 3 bases, with 13 bases remaining between them. As DNA, the CDR3 is TGTGCCAGCAGCCAAGAGAGCGGGCCGGTTACAGATACGCAGTATTTT. It codes for CASSQESGPVTDTQYF.

In its sample, this clonotype was seen once. Since no conserved phenylalanine or tryptophan closes the CDR3, a read error is the likely cause. The V gene is TRBV11-2, the J gene TRBJ2-4, with D perhaps assigned TRBD1 or TRBD2 (5 bases each). V lost 6 bases and J lost 0, with 12 bases in between. Germline V lookup: CDR1 SGHAT, CDR2 FQNNGV. CDR3 length: 15 residues. CDR3 residues: CASRGPGVAKNIQYI. The CDR3 DNA sequence: TGTGCCAGCAGGGGGCCCGGGGTAGCCAAAAACATTCAGTACATC.

About this clonotype: A much larger clone sits a single nucleotide away, making a read error possible. The rearrangement uses TRBV12-3 or TRBV12-4 and TRBJ1-4; the D gene is possibly TRBD1 (6 bases). V shed 1 base and J shed 6 bases, with 15 bases lying between them. The CDR3 length is 16 residues. Here the CDR3 reads CASSLDVQGRHEKLFF. CDR3 DNA: TGTGCCAGCAGTTTAGATGTACAGGGCCGGCATGAAAAACTGTTTTTT.

This rearrangement joins TRBV10-3 to TRBJ2-1, with unresolved D. CDR1 and CDR2 (germline): ENHRY, SYGVKD. The CDR3 is 16 residues long. The CDR3 DNA follows: TGTGTCATGAGTGAGCCACACGGAGCAGGTGGAGTTGAGCAGTTCTTC. It translates to CVMSEPHGAGGVEQFF.

V usage is TRBV28 and J usage is TRBJ2-1; 9 bases line up with TRBD2. Looked up from germline, CDR1 is MDHEN and CDR2 is SYDVKM. The ends lost 4 bases at V and 7 bases at J; junction bases unmatched: 11. This CDR3 contains 16 residues. CDR3 protein: CASSSRRGLAGNEQFF. The CDR3 nucleotides are TGTGCCAGCAGTTCACGGCGGGGACTAGCAGGAAATGAGCAGTTCTTC.

DNA of the CDR3: TGTGCCAGCAGTTACTCGGGGAGAAATCAGCCCCAGCATTTT. Protein product: CASSYSGRNQPQHF. This chain connects TRBV6-6 to TRBJ1-5; no clear D. Germline CDR1 is MNHNY and CDR2 is SVGAGI (reference sequence). The length of the CDR3 is 14 residues. V lost 0 bases and J 4 bases, leaving 7 bases between the germline ends.

This clonotype showed up just once. With a much larger clone just one base away, this may be a read error. This chain links TRBV12-3 or TRBV12-4 with TRBJ1-1; D may be TRBD1 (6 bases). The CDR3 spans 14 residues. V lost 5 bases, J lost 6 bases, and 16 bases lay in between. The CDR3 is CASSPNNRVSEAFF. The CDR3 coding sequence is TGTGCCAGCAGTCCTAATAACAGGGTTTCTGAAGCTTTCTTT.

A few counts support this clonotype. This rearrangement joins TRBV28 to TRBJ2-2; possibly TRBD2 for D (5 bases). In germline, CDR1 is MDHEN, CDR2 SYDVKM. V lost 10 bases and J lost 0, with 18 bases in between. The CDR3 runs to 16 residues. The CDR3 DNA follows: TGTGCCACCAGCCCGGGGAGCAACGCGAACACCGGGGAGCTGTTTTTT. Its translation is CATSPGSNANTGELFF.

Notes on this clonotype: A much larger clonotype is one base distant, so this may be a read error. V usage is TRBV28 and J usage is TRBJ1-5; TRBD1 aligns across 8 bases. CDR3 length: 15 amino acids. Germline V gene lookup returns CDR1 MDHEN and CDR2 SYDVKM. Unmatched junction bases numbered 13, after V lost 8 bases and J lost 7 bases. Here the CDR3 DNA reads TGTGCCAGCGGTTCGCTAGGACAGGGTGTCCAGCCCCAGCATTTT. Its translation: CASGSLGQGVQPQHF. The complete variable domain, with remaining parts taken from reference TRBV28 and TRBJ1-5, reads DVKVTQSSRYLVKRTGEKVFLECVQDMDHENMFWYRQDPGLGLRLIYFSYDVKMKEKGDIPEGYSVSREKKERFSLILESASTNQTSMYLCASGSLGQGVQPQHFGDGTRLSIL.

On this clonotype: A much more abundant neighbour one base away suggests this may be a read error. This chain uses TRBV6-1 with TRBJ2-3; the D gene is possibly TRBD2 (6 bases). This CDR3 spans 13 amino acids. Germline values: CDR1 MNHNS, CDR2 SASEGT. Between the trimmed V and J ends, which lost 7 bases and 2 bases, there was a span of 10 bases. CDR3 sequence reads: CASMAGYTDTQYF. DNA for the CDR3: TGTGCCAGCATGGCGGGATACACAGATACGCAGTATTTT.

On this clonotype: No conserved phenylalanine or tryptophan is present at the end of the CDR3, so a read error is the likely explanation. The CDR3 protein is CASSLGFGAVSYEQYI. DNA for the CDR3: TGTGCCAGCAGCCTTGGGTTCGGAGCCGTCTCCTACGAGCAGTACATC. The V and J genes are TRBV7-9 and TRBJ2-5; no reliable D call. The last part of the DNA fits TRBJ2-7 better; the J call may be wrong. This CDR3 is built from 16 residues. The germline gives CDR1 SEHNR, CDR2 FQNEAQ (reference sequence).

This chain connects TRBV7-9 to TRBJ2-5, with D tentatively TRBD2 (5 bases). Germline values: CDR1 SEHNR, CDR2 FQNEAQ (reference sequence). With 5 bases removed from V and 3 bases from J, the gap between germline ends came to 10 bases. This CDR3 contains 13 residues. The CDR3 is CASSPAREETQYF. The CDR3 nucleotides are TGTGCCAGCAGCCCCGCGAGGGAAGAGACCCAGTACTTC.

About this clonotype: The junction departs from germline at one end; a sequencing error may be responsible. The V call is TRBV11-2, the J call TRBJ2-1; 7 bases are a match to TRBD2. The CDR3 extends over 16 amino acids. Germline V lookup: CDR1 SGHAT, CDR2 FQNNGV. CDR3 bases: TGTACCAGCAGCTTAGACCCTAGCGGACCCTACAATGGGCAGTTCTTC. This sequence encodes CTSSLDPSGPYNGQFF.

A note on this clonotype: Relative to the germline gene, one junction end is altered; a read error may explain this. The CDR3 DNA follows: TGTGCCAGCAACCAGGGGGGACTCTTCACCGGGGATCTGTTTTTT. This sequence encodes CASNQGGLFTGDLFF. V usage is TRBV11-2 and J usage is TRBJ2-2, with D maybe TRBD1 (7 bases). The CDR3 has 15 amino acids. Germline CDR1 reads SGHAT; CDR2 reads FQNNGV. The entire variable domain, with the rest obtained from reference TRBV11-2 and TRBJ2-2, is as follows: EAGVAQSPRYKIIEKRQSVAFWCNPISGHATLYWYQQILGQGPKLLIQFQNNGVVDDSQLPKDRFSAERLKGVDSTLKIQPAKLEDSAVYLCASNQGGLFTGDLFFGEGSRLTVL.

The chain uses TRBV5-3 and TRBJ1-2; 7 positions agree with TRBD1. TRBV5-3 is an open reading frame, and its role is uncertain. The CDR3 runs to 14 residues. CDR3 sequence (DNA): TGTGTCAGTAGCTTGACAACAGGGGACTATGGCTACACCTTC. It specifies CVSSLTTGDYGYTF.

This clonotype was observed many times. The chain joins TRBV6-5 to TRBJ1-5; D not resolved. V lost 0 bases and J 11 bases, leaving 20 bases between the germline ends. This CDR3 has 16 amino acids. The germline CDR1 and CDR2 sequences are MNHEY and SVGAGI. CDR3 coding DNA: TGTGCCAGCAGTTACTCCTATTTTCCCCGACTGGAAGCCCAGCATTTT. This codes for CASSYSYFPRLEAQHF.

Regarding this clonotype: A much larger clone lies a single base off, so this may be a read error. The chain recombines TRBV28 with TRBJ2-6; the D gene could be TRBD1 or TRBD2 (5 bases each). Germline CDR1 reads MDHEN; CDR2 reads SYDVKM. The CDR3 contains 16 residues. The CDR3: CVSRVTGTGGANVLTF. The CDR3 DNA is TGTGTCAGCAGAGTTACCGGGACGGGCGGGGCCAACGTCCTGACTTTC. The whole variable domain, remainder taken from reference TRBV28 and TRBJ2-6, is DVKVTQSSRYLVKRTGEKVFLECVQDMDHENMFWYRQDPGLGLRLIYFSYDVKMKEKGDIPEGYSVSREKKERFSLILESASTNQTSMYLCVSRVTGTGGANVLTFGAGSRLTVL.

This chain connects TRBV11-2 to TRBJ2-7; D might be TRBD1 (5 bases). The CDR3 is 13 residues long. Germline lookup yields CDR1 SGHAT and CDR2 FQNNGV. V dropped 10 bases and J dropped 2 bases, with 15 bases sitting between them. The CDR3 sequence: CAISRTGTYEQYF. Written as DNA, the CDR3 is TGTGCCATTAGCCGCACAGGAACCTACGAGCAGTACTTC.

Details on this clonotype: Its ends do not fully match the called genes, so a read error is possible. The V and J genes are TRBV7-3 and TRBJ2-1; 9 bases map to TRBD2. The germline V gene has CDR1 SGHTA and CDR2 FQGTGA. This CDR3 region has 15 residues. CDR3 amino acids: CDSSLGGRVYNEQFF. As DNA, the CDR3 is TGTGACAGCAGCTTGGGCGGGAGGGTCTACAATGAGCAGTTCTTC.

This clonotype was seen a single time. One base away lies a much larger clone, so this may be a sequencing read error. The chain has TRBV6-5 and TRBJ2-5, with 9 bases lining up with TRBD1. CDR3 length: 15 amino acids. Per germline, CDR1 MNHEY and CDR2 SVGAGI. CDR3 in DNA: TGTGCCAGCAGTTTTGGACAGGGGAGACAAGAGACCCAGTGCTTC. Protein sequence: CASSFGQGRQETQCF.

Comments on this clonotype: This sequence may be a read error, since a much larger clone differs from it by one base. The J gene is TRBJ2-5, the V gene TRBV5-1, with D unclear. The CDR3 is 13 residues long. The V gene's germline CDR1 is SGHRS and CDR2 YFSETQ. Written as DNA, the CDR3 is TGCGCCAGCATCTTGGAGTACCAAGAGACCCAGTACTTC. It encodes CASILEYQETQYF.

About this clonotype: A read error may produce the germline difference seen at one junction end. The chain has TRBV11-2 and TRBJ2-3, with TRBD2 identical over 13 bases. Germline-derived CDR1 and CDR2 are SGHAT and FQNNGV. The CDR3 consists of 16 residues. CDR3 bases: TGTGCCAGCGGCCCGGGACTAGCGGGATTCACAGATACGCAATATTTT. This translates into CASGPGLAGFTDTQYF.

The genes are TRBV7-6 and TRBJ2-1; 11 bases map to TRBD2. CDR1 and CDR2 (germline): SGHVS, FNYEAQ. This CDR3 region has 19 residues. The V segment lost 5 bases and the J segment 1 base; nucleotides outside the gene matches: 13. CDR3 in amino acids: CASSRTSGSFVGSYNEQFF. CDR3 nucleotide sequence: TGTGCCAGCAGCCGCACTAGCGGGAGTTTTGTTGGATCCTACAATGAGCAGTTCTTC.

A note on this clonotype: Since a much larger clone is just one base distant, this may be a read error. The J gene is TRBJ2-5, the V gene TRBV7-9; D uncertain. The CDR3 runs to 11 residues. Germline-derived CDR1 and CDR2 are SEHNR and FQNEAQ (reference sequence). The CDR3 loop is CASGFEETQYF. The CDR3 DNA reads TGTGCCAGCGGCTTCGAAGAGACCCAGTACTTC.

Notes on this clonotype: The CDR3 does not close with the conserved phenylalanine or tryptophan, likely indicating a read error. V gene TRBV11-3 combines with J gene TRBJ2-1, with 10 bases that match TRBD2. Germline V gene sequence: CDR1 SGHNT, CDR2 YENEEA. This CDR3 has 15 amino acids. CDR3 region: CGSNLGTSGKLEQFI. The CDR3 DNA reads as TGTGGCAGCAACTTAGGAACTAGCGGGAAGCTTGAGCAGTTCATC.